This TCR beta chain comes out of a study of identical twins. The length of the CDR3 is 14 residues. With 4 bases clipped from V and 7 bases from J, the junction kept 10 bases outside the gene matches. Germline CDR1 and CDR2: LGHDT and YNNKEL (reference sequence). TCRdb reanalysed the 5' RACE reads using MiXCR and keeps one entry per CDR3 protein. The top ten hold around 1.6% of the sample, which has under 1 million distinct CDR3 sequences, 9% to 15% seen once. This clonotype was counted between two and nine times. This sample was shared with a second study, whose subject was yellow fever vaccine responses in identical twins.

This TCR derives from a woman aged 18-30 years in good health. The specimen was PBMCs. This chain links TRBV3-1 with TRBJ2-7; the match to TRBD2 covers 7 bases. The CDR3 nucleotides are TGTGCCAGCAGCCGCGGACTAGTGGGGGTGGAGCAGTACTTC. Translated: CASSRGLVGVEQYF.